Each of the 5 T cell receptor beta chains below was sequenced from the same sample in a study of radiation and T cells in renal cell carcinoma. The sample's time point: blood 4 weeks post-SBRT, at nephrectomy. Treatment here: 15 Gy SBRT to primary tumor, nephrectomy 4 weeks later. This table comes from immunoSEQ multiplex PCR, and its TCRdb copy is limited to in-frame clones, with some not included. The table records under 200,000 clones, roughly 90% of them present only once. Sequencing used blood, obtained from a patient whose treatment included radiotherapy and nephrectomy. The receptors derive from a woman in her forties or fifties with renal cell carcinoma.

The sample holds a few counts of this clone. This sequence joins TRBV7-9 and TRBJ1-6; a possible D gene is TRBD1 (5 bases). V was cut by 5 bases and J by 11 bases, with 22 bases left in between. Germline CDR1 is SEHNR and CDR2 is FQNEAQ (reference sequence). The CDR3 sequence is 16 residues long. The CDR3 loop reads CASSRDVTLVGAPLHF. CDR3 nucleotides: TGTGCCAGCAGCAGGGACGTTACCCTCGTGGGGGCACCCCTCCACTTT.

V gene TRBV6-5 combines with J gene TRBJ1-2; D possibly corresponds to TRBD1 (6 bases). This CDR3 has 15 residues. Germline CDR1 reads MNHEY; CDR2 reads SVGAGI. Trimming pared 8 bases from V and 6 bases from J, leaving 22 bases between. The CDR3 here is CASGYYGGLSDGYTF. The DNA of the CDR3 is TGTGCCAGCGGGTATTACGGGGGGCTTTCGGATGGCTACACCTTC.

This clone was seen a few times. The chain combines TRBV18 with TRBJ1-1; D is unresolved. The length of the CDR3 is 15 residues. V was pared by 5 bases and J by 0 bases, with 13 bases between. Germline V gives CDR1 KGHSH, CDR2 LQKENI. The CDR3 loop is CASSAVGSVNTEAFF. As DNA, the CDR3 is TGTGCCAGCTCAGCCGTCGGGTCGGTGAACACTGAAGCTTTCTTT.

The CDR3: CASSEPDSCTF. CDR3 coding DNA: TGTGCCAGCAGTGAACCGGACTCTTGCACCTTC. The chain employs TRBV2 and TRBJ1-2; D gene unclear. The CDR3 is 11 amino acids. The V end lost 2 bases, the J end lost 13 bases, and 11 bases lay between the germline ends. CDR1 SNHLY and CDR2 FYNNEI come from the germline V gene.

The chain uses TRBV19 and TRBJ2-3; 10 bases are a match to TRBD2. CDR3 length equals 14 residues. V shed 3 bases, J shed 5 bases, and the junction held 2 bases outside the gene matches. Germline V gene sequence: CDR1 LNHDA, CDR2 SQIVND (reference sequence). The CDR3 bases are TGTGCCAGTAGTATTGGGACTAGCGTAGATACGCAGTATTTT. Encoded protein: CASSIGTSVDTQYF.